These T cell receptor beta chains were read from a single sample in a study of cytomegalovirus exposure and HLA in healthy donors. The table came from immunoSEQ multiplex PCR; TCRdb's copy has only in-frame clones and leaves some out. The sample consists of approximately 150,000 clones, roughly 80% of them appearing once. The sample comprised PBMCs. These receptors were obtained from a human donor in good health. Each CDR3 is given with its conserved first and last residue. The D gene is left open where the match is weak. Part of the rows lack a size; the others show once, few, many or a class for expanded clones.

v_call	j_call	clone_size	d_call	cdr3_nt	cdr3_aa
TRBV5-1	TRBJ1-1	.	.	TGCGCCAGCAGCTTGGACCAGGGGATGAACACTGAAGCTTTCTTT	CASSLDQGMNTEAFF
TRBV6-4	TRBJ2-1	few	TRBD2	TGTGCCAGCAGTGACGGGACTAGCGGGGGGTACAATGAGCAGTTCTTC	CASSDGTSGGYNEQFF
TRBV4-1	TRBJ1-4	.	.	TGCGCCAGCAGCCAAGGTCGGGGAGGAGAGGAAAAACTGTTTTTT	CASSQGRGGEEKLFF
TRBV10-1	TRBJ2-7	.	TRBD1	TGCGCCAGCAGCAGGGACAGGGGGCTATCCTACGAGCAGTACTTC	CASSRDRGLSYEQYF
TRBV7-2	TRBJ2-1	.	.	TGTGCCAGCACCGAGATGGCAGACACCTACAATGAGCAGTTCTTC	CASTEMADTYNEQFF
TRBV5-8	TRBJ1-4	.	.	TGTGCCAGCAGCCCCTCCAATTGGGCACAAAATGAAAAACTGTTTTTT	CASSPSNWAQNEKLFF
TRBV7-9	TRBJ2-5	.	TRBD2	TGTGCCAGCAGCTTACTGCGAGCGGGGGACCAAGAGACCCAGTACTTC	CASSLLRAGDQETQYF
TRBV9	TRBJ2-1	.	.	TGTGCCAGCAGCGTAAAGGGATCCGGGAAGGCAGCCCAGAGCTCCTACAATGAGCAGTTCTTC	CASSVKGSGKAAQSSYNEQFF
TRBV5-4	TRBJ2-1	once	TRBD2	TGTGCCAGCAGCTTGGATTCTAGCGGTACCGCCTACAATGAGCAGTTCTTC	CASSLDSSGTAYNEQFF
TRBV6-5	TRBJ2-5	.	.	TGTGCCAGCAGCCAATCTTGGGGATCGAGGGAGCAGTACTTC	CASSQSWGSREQYF
TRBV7-9	TRBJ2-3	.	.	TGTGCCAGCAGCCCTCCTGGAGGTGATACGCAGTATTTT	CASSPPGGDTQYF
TRBV27	TRBJ1-6	.	.	TGTGCCAGCAGTTTTCAGGGTAATTCACCCCTCCACTTT	CASSFQGNSPLHF
TRBV5-4	TRBJ2-2	few	TRBD2	TGTGCCAGCAGCCCGGGGGGGCTAGCGGGGAGGAACGGGGAGCTGTTTTTT	CASSPGGLAGRNGELFF
TRBV7-9	TRBJ2-2	.	TRBD2	TGTGCCAGCAGCTTAGCGGGGACTAGCGGGGAGCTGTTTTTT	CASSLAGTSGELFF
TRBV19	TRBJ2-2	.	TRBD1	TGTGCCAGTAGTATACTGGGACAGGCGGGGACCGGGGAGCTGTTTTTT	CASSILGQAGTGELFF
TRBV9	TRBJ2-5	few	TRBD2	TGTGCCAGCAGCGAACCGGGACTAGCGGGCGCAGAGACCCAGTACTTC	CASSEPGLAGAETQYF
TRBV27	TRBJ1-1	.	.	TGTGCCAGCAGGAGGGCATGTGAAGCTTTCTTT	CASRRACEAFF
TRBV6-5	TRBJ1-2	.	TRBD1	TGTGCCAGCAGAGACTCAGGGGGAGGCTATGGCTACACCTTC	CASRDSGGGYGYTF
TRBV9	TRBJ2-1	.	.	TGTGCCAGCAGCGTCGGGGATGAGCAGTTCTTC	CASSVGDEQFF
TRBV2	TRBJ1-4	.	TRBD1	TGTGCCAGCAGGCGACAGGGAACGACTAATGAAAAACTGTTTTTT	CASRRQGTTNEKLFF
TRBV4-1	TRBJ1-1	.	TRBD1	TGCGCCAGCAGCCAAGCGGACAGGGGCACTGAAGCTTTCTTT	CASSQADRGTEAFF
TRBV6-1	TRBJ2-1	.	TRBD1	TGTGCCAGCAAGAGGGGGCAGTCCTACAATGAGCAGTTCTTC	CASKRGQSYNEQFF
TRBV7-2	TRBJ2-3	.	TRBD2	TGTGCCAGCAGCACTCTAGCGGGGGGGCTTGGCACAGATACGCAGTATTTT	CASSTLAGGLGTDTQYF
TRBV9	TRBJ1-5	.	.	TGTGCCAGCAGCGTAGATCCGTACGGTCAGCCCCAGCATTTT	CASSVDPYGQPQHF
TRBV6-1	TRBJ1-2	.	.	TGTGCCAGCAGTGAATTATACCAGGGGAACTATGGCTACACCTTC	CASSELYQGNYGYTF
TRBV5-4	TRBJ1-2	once	.	TGTGCCAGCAGCTTGGATCAGGACTATGGCTACACCTTC	CASSLDQDYGYTF
TRBV27	TRBJ2-7	.	.	TGTGCCAGCAGGAATACAGGGATTTTTATGTACGAGCAGTACTTC	CASRNTGIFMYEQYF
TRBV19	TRBJ2-3	.	TRBD2	TGTGCCAGTAGATCCCTTAGCGGGGAAGGAGATACGCAGTATTTT	CASRSLSGEGDTQYF
TRBV6-5	TRBJ2-7	.	.	TGTGCCAGCAGTTACGGCAATACCTACGAGCAGTACTTC	CASSYGNTYEQYF
TRBV27	TRBJ2-3	.	TRBD2	TGTGCCAGCAGTTACTTGACTAGCGGGGGGTTAGATACGCAGTATTTT	CASSYLTSGGLDTQYF
TRBV27	TRBJ2-1	.	TRBD1	TGTGCCAGCAGTCCCCGACAGGGGTCCTACAATGAGCAGTTCTTC	CASSPRQGSYNEQFF
TRBV7-5	TRBJ2-2	.	.	TGTGCCAGAAGCTTCAGGGGTAGCGGGGAGCTGTTTTTT	CARSFRGSGELFF
TRBV12-5	TRBJ2-7	.	.	TGTGCTAGTGGTTTGGTAACAGGCGCCTACGAGCAGTACTTC	CASGLVTGAYEQYF
TRBV6-1	TRBJ2-5	once	.	TGTGCCAGCAGTGAACATGTCGCAGATAAAGAGACCCAGTACTTC	CASSEHVADKETQYF
TRBV19	TRBJ1-2	.	.	TGTGCCAGTAGCGGGAGTCCCCCCGGCTACACCTTC	CASSGSPPGYTF
TRBV4-3	TRBJ2-3	.	TRBD2	TGCGCCAGCAGCCAAGATGAGCGAGGTAGTAGCGGGGGGGTTGACACAGATACGCAGTATTTT	CASSQDERGSSGGVDTDTQYF
TRBV5-1	TRBJ2-1	.	TRBD1	TGCGCCAGCAGCCCGGGGGACAGGGCTAACAATGAGCAGTTCTTC	CASSPGDRANNEQFF
TRBV7-5	TRBJ1-3	once	.	TGTGCCAGAAGCTTCGGCCAAGCGGACGGCGGGTTAGGAAACACCATATATTTT	CARSFGQADGGLGNTIYF
TRBV7-2	TRBJ2-5	.	TRBD1	TGTGCCAGCAGCTTACAGGGGGCGCAGGAGACCCAGTACTTC	CASSLQGAQETQYF
TRBV6-1	TRBJ2-5	.	.	TGTGCCAGCAAGAGTGTCCTATCACAAGAGACCCAGTACTTC	CASKSVLSQETQYF
TRBV2	TRBJ2-3	.	.	TGTGCCAGCAGTGAAACGCACCGGAGTGCAGATACGCAGTATTTT	CASSETHRSADTQYF
TRBV7-6	TRBJ2-3	few	.	TGTGCCAGCAGCTTAGCGATGGGCGAAAAAGATACGCAGTATTTT	CASSLAMGEKDTQYF